Below, 28 T cell receptor beta chains from the same sample are listed, as sequenced in a study of PD-L1 blockade in urothelial cancer (dated by TCRdb to about 2017). Library method: the immunoSEQ multiplex PCR assay. TCRdb took over this immuneACCESS table, retaining in-frame rearrangements with V and J assigned. Such tables are incomplete; in checked studies, under half of the missing clones stem from an unresolved V gene, and the remainder is unexplained. This sample lists approximately 86,000 clones; around 85% were detected once. Approximately 7.1% of the sample goes to the ten largest clones. Reading the label with the study, this specimen's time point is: pretreatment peripheral blood. Source: PBMCs, taken around atezolizumab (anti-PD-L1) treatment. The receptors originated from a man aged 35 to 55 with urothelial cancer.

The gene calls are TRBV5-1 and TRBJ2-5; TRBD2 agrees at 9 bases. J was trimmed by 2 bases and V by 0 bases; bases with no gene match: 2. This CDR3 has 15 residues. The germline gives CDR1 SGHRS, CDR2 YFSETQ. The CDR3 loop reads CASSLGTSVQETQYF. The CDR3 DNA is TGCGCCAGCAGCTTGGGGACTAGCGTACAAGAGACCCAGTACTTC. Based on the CDR3 plus reference TRBV5-1 and TRBJ2-5, the full variable domain is KAGVTQTPRYLIKTRGQQVTLSCSPISGHRSVSWYQQTPGQGLQFLFEYFSETQRNKGNFPGRFSGRQFSNSRSEMNVSTLELGDSALYLCASSLGTSVQETQYFGPGTRLLVL.

The chain links TRBV6-5 to TRBJ1-1, with 9 nucleotides matching TRBD1. This CDR3 has 15 amino acids. Losses at the gene ends were 2 bases for V and 10 bases for J; bases not matched to a gene: 11. CDR1 and CDR2 from the germline V gene are MNHEY and SVGAGI. The chain's CDR3 is CASSYGDPGQGGAFF. CDR3 nucleotide sequence: TGTGCCAGCAGTTACGGGGACCCGGGACAGGGCGGAGCTTTCTTT.

This clone was seen only a few times. V is TRBV27 and J is TRBJ2-3; TRBD1 matches at 9 bases. Germline assignment: CDR1 MNHEY and CDR2 SMNVEV (reference sequence). This CDR3 comprises 17 residues. Trimming cost V 5 bases and J 3 bases; bases outside gene matches: 12. The CDR3 DNA reads TGTGCCAGCAGTCCCAAGGACAGGGGAGGGTGGACAGATACGCAGTATTTT. This translates into CASSPKDRGGWTDTQYF.

The chain has TRBV21-1 and TRBJ2-1; whether TRBD2, the table's D call, matches the DNA was not checked. TRBV21-1 is marked as a pseudogene. The CDR3 loop spans 19 amino acids. The CDR3 DNA reads as TGTGCCAGCAGCAGAAAAGGTGGGGGACTAGCGGTGGGATGGAATGAGCAGTTCTTC. Its protein is CASSRKGGGLAVGWNEQFF.

This rearrangement joins TRBV27 to TRBJ2-7; D may be TRBD1 (6 bases). The V and J ends lost 6 bases and 5 bases respectively, with 26 bases between them. Germline CDR1 MNHEY, CDR2 SMNVEV (reference sequence). This CDR3 region has 17 residues. This chain's CDR3 is CASRHHGRQAGGNEQYF. The DNA of the CDR3 is TGTGCCAGCAGACACCACGGGCGACAGGCCGGTGGGAACGAGCAGTACTTC.

This chain joins TRBV5-4 and TRBJ1-5; TRBD1 is a possible D gene (6 bases). CDR3 length: 13 residues. CDR1 is SGHNT and CDR2 is YYREEE in the germline V gene (reference sequence). Trimming removed 4 bases from V and 7 bases from J, with 12 bases in between. CDR3 sequence reads: CASSAGVGQPQHF. In DNA form, the CDR3 reads TGTGCCAGCAGCGCAGGGGTGGGGCAGCCCCAGCATTTT.

The chain joins TRBV5-1 to TRBJ2-1, with 7 bases aligning to TRBD1. Germline V lookup: CDR1 SGHRS, CDR2 YFSETQ. After removal of 3 bases from V and 5 bases from J, the junction contained 5 bases not matched to a gene. The CDR3 contains 14 residues. The CDR3 reads CASSSGQPNNEQFF. The CDR3 bases are TGCGCCAGCAGCTCGGGACAGCCCAACAATGAGCAGTTCTTC.

The CDR3 region has the DNA TGTGCCAGCAGCTCCTTTCGACAGCCGGATCCTAGACAGTACTTC. Its protein product is CASSSFRQPDPRQYF. This chain joins TRBV7-9 and TRBJ2-7; possibly TRBD1 for D (5 bases). CDR3 length: 15 residues. Per the germline V gene, CDR1 is SEHNR and CDR2 is FQNEAQ (reference sequence). The ends were cut back, 4 bases at V and 10 bases at J, with 23 bases in the middle.

V and J are TRBV28 and TRBJ2-1, with a possible D match to TRBD1 (6 bases). V lost 6 bases, J lost 2 bases, and 14 bases lay in between. Germline CDR1 reads MDHEN; CDR2 reads SYDVKM. This CDR3 contains 15 residues. The CDR3 sequence: CASSLGGPPYNEQFF. The DNA of the CDR3 is TGTGCCAGCAGCCTAGGGGGTCCCCCCTACAATGAGCAGTTCTTC.

This chain joins TRBV7-9 and TRBJ2-5; 7 bases agree with TRBD2. The V segment lost 5 bases and the J segment 4 bases; nucleotides outside the gene matches: 16. This CDR3 contains 17 residues. Germline V gene data show CDR1 as SEHNR and CDR2 as FQNEAQ (reference sequence). CDR3 bases: TGTGCCAGCAGCCTCCGGCGAGGGGCGGGAGTGGGAGAGACCCAGTACTTC. It yields the protein CASSLRRGAGVGETQYF.

This chain links TRBV19 with TRBJ1-2; 8 nucleotides line up with TRBD1. The CDR3 totals 17 residues. The trim removed 4 bases at V and 3 bases at J, leaving 13 bases unmatched. Looked up from germline, CDR1 is LNHDA and CDR2 is SQIVND (reference sequence). The CDR3 bases are TGTGCCAGTAGTACAGGGACAGGAAGGTTGGTGTACTATGGCTACACCTTC. The encoded protein is CASSTGTGRLVYYGYTF.

The chain uses TRBV6-5 and TRBJ1-1; TRBD1 aligns across 7 bases. This CDR3 contains 14 residues. The germline V gene encodes CDR1 MNHEY and CDR2 SVGAGI. Losses at the gene ends were 6 bases for V and 4 bases for J; bases not matched to a gene: 8. The CDR3 nucleotides are TGTGCCAGCAGGGAATCAGGGGGGAGCACTGAAGCTTTCTTT. This translates into CASRESGGSTEAFF.

The CDR3 DNA reads as TGTGCCTCACGGCAGGGCGACTACGAGCAGTACTTC. Translated, it gives CASRQGDYEQYF. This chain uses TRBV30 with TRBJ2-7, with a weak D call TRBD1 (5 bases). Germline V gene data show CDR1 as GTSNPN and CDR2 as SVGIG (reference sequence). This CDR3 is built from 12 residues. The V and J ends lost 7 bases and 3 bases respectively, with 13 bases between them.

The chain couples TRBV30 to TRBJ2-1; 8 bases fit TRBD2. The germline gives CDR1 GTSNPN, CDR2 SVGIG (reference sequence). With 2 bases clipped from V and 4 bases from J, the junction kept 7 bases outside the gene matches. The CDR3 runs 15 residues. CDR3 in DNA: TGTGCCTGGAGTACCACTAGCGGAACTTACAATGAGCAGTTCTTC. It encodes CAWSTTSGTYNEQFF.

The rearrangement links TRBV5-1 to TRBJ2-7; TRBD1 matches at 7 bases. CDR1 and CDR2 (germline): SGHRS, YFSETQ. CDR3 length: 15 amino acids. Trimming cost V 0 bases and J 0 bases; bases outside gene matches: 3. The CDR3 DNA follows: TGCGCCAGCAGCTTGGAGTGGACAGGCTCCTACGAGCAGTACTTC. The encoded protein is CASSLEWTGSYEQYF.

The V call is TRBV9, the J call TRBJ2-5; D ambiguous. Trimming removed 0 bases at V and 0 bases at J, with 12 bases between. This CDR3 has 16 amino acids. Germline V gene sequence: CDR1 SGDLS, CDR2 YYNGEE. CDR3 region: CASSVAPDLYQETQYF. CDR3 DNA sequence: TGTGCCAGCAGCGTAGCTCCAGACTTGTACCAAGAGACCCAGTACTTC.

The rearrangement uses TRBV27 and TRBJ2-7, with 7 bases that match TRBD2. Germline CDR1 is MNHEY and CDR2 is SMNVEV (reference sequence). The J segment lost 7 bases and the V segment lost 7 bases, leaving 13 bases of the junction unmatched. The CDR3 runs to 14 residues. The CDR3 sequence: CASTTSGAMGEQYF. CDR3 sequence (DNA): TGTGCCAGCACCACGAGCGGGGCCATGGGAGAGCAGTACTTC.

The chain recombines TRBV5-6 with TRBJ1-3; the D gene is possibly TRBD1 (5 bases). The CDR3 sequence is 13 residues long. Trimming removed 5 bases from V and 4 bases from J, with 10 bases in between. Looked up from germline, CDR1 is SGHDT and CDR2 is YYEEEE. CDR3 protein: CASRRGGGNTIYF. Here the CDR3 DNA reads TGTGCCAGCAGGCGGGGGGGAGGAAACACCATATATTTT.

This rearrangement joins TRBV10-3 to TRBJ2-7; 9 bases are a match to TRBD2. This CDR3 comprises 15 residues. V trimming: 0 bases; J trimming: 7 bases; junction bases outside the gene matches: 7. Germline V lookup: CDR1 ENHRY, CDR2 SYGVKD. Here the CDR3 reads CAISESAGGPEEQYF. Written as DNA, the CDR3 is TGTGCCATCAGTGAGTCGGCGGGAGGGCCGGAGGAGCAGTACTTC.

The rearrangement links TRBV30 to TRBJ1-5; 7 nucleotides line up with TRBD1. V lost 0 bases, J lost 10 bases, and 9 bases stayed unmatched. In germline, CDR1 is GTSNPN, CDR2 SVGIG (reference sequence). CDR3 length equals 14 residues. CDR3 in DNA: TGTGCCTGGAGTGTAAGACAGGGACTTCAACCCCAGCATTTT. The encoded protein is CAWSVRQGLQPQHF.

This chain links TRBV19 with TRBJ1-2; TRBD1 agrees at 11 bases. Germline V lookup: CDR1 LNHDA, CDR2 SQIVND (reference sequence). The CDR3 sequence is 15 residues long. Losses at the gene ends were 5 bases for V and 8 bases for J; bases not matched to a gene: 10. The CDR3 DNA sequence: TGTGCCAGTAGTCTCCGGACAGGGGGCGAAAAAGGCTACACCTTC. It is translated as CASSLRTGGEKGYTF. The variable domain in full, completed from reference TRBV19 and TRBJ1-2, reads DGGITQSPKYLFRKEGQNVTLSCEQNLNHDAMYWYRQDPGQGLRLIYYSQIVNDFQKGDIAEGYSVSREKKESFPLTVTSAQKNPTAFYLCASSLRTGGEKGYTFGSGTRLTVV.

This chain uses TRBV30 with TRBJ1-1; the D is unclear. Germline V gene data show CDR1 as GTSNPN and CDR2 as SVGIG (reference sequence). Trimming cost V 0 bases and J 1 base, with 9 bases left between them. This CDR3 has 14 amino acids. For the CDR3, the DNA is TGTGCCTGGAGTGTACGAAGACAGAACACTGAAGCTTTCTTT. As protein: CAWSVRRQNTEAFF.

CDR3 sequence (DNA): TGTGCCAGCTCACCGCGACAGGACACTGAAGCTTTCTTT. It translates to CASSPRQDTEAFF. The chain links TRBV18 to TRBJ1-1, with a possible D match to TRBD1 (6 bases). The germline V gene has CDR1 KGHSH and CDR2 LQKENI. CDR3 length: 13 amino acids. Trimming took off 3 bases at V and 3 bases at J, with 8 bases between the two ends.

This chain uses TRBV5-1 with TRBJ2-5; 8 nucleotides align to TRBD2. Germline V lookup: CDR1 SGHRS, CDR2 YFSETQ. V shed 4 bases, J shed 0 bases, and the junction held 2 bases outside the gene matches. This CDR3 spans 14 amino acids. This CDR3 is CASSLAGNQETQYF. The CDR3 DNA reads TGCGCCAGCAGCCTAGCGGGCAACCAAGAGACCCAGTACTTC.

The chain employs TRBV28 and TRBJ2-7, with 10 bases lining up with TRBD2. Per the germline V gene, CDR1 is MDHEN and CDR2 is SYDVKM. The CDR3 extends over 14 amino acids. Germline trimming cut 5 bases from V and 7 bases from J; bases unmatched to any gene: 8. The CDR3 region is CASSASGRRGEQYF. In nucleotides, the CDR3 is TGTGCCAGCAGTGCTAGCGGGAGAAGGGGGGAGCAGTACTTC.

This chain uses TRBV2 with TRBJ2-2; perhaps TRBD2 as D (5 bases). Germline V gene sequence: CDR1 SNHLY, CDR2 FYNNEI. This CDR3 is 13 amino acids long. V was shortened by 6 bases and J by 5 bases, with 10 bases between the two germline ends. The CDR3 sequence: CASSVLATGELFF. DNA for the CDR3: TGTGCCAGCAGCGTCCTAGCTACCGGGGAGCTGTTTTTT.

The chain couples TRBV5-1 to TRBJ2-2, with a weak D call TRBD1 (5 bases). The V and J ends lost 3 bases and 9 bases respectively, with 12 bases between them. CDR1 SGHRS and CDR2 YFSETQ come from the germline V gene. The CDR3 runs 13 residues. The CDR3 reads CASSSDSRRELFF. CDR3 nucleotide sequence: TGCGCCAGCAGCTCAGACAGCCGGCGGGAGCTGTTTTTT.

The chain employs TRBV5-1 and TRBJ2-1; TRBD2 agrees at 10 bases. Germline V gene data show CDR1 as SGHRS and CDR2 as YFSETQ. The length of the CDR3 is 15 residues. V was clipped by 4 bases and J by 7 bases; unmatched bases: 8. CDR3 nucleotide sequence: TGCGCCAGCAGCAACCTAGCGGGAGTCGGGAATGAGCAGTTCTTC. It codes for CASSNLAGVGNEQFF. The variable domain in full, completed from reference TRBV5-1 and TRBJ2-1, reads KAGVTQTPRYLIKTRGQQVTLSCSPISGHRSVSWYQQTPGQGLQFLFEYFSETQRNKGNFPGRFSGRQFSNSRSEMNVSTLELGDSALYLCASSNLAGVGNEQFFGPGTRLTVL.